The source of this TCR beta chain is a study of T-cell memory formation after mild COVID-19. TCRdb re-called the 5' RACE reads with MiXCR, one entry per CDR3 protein. The sample shows 400,000 to 450,000 distinct CDR3 sequences, about a sixth of them seen only once. This sequence originates from a young man who had mild COVID-19 (a few samples of this study predate the infection). Cell type and time point are not known. The sequencing sample was made of PBMCs or a T cell subset sorted from them (not recorded which).

In nucleotides, the CDR3 is TGTGCCAGCAGTTACAGTGCTGGGACAGGGAATAACTACGAGCAGTACTTC. Encoded protein: CASSYSAGTGNNYEQYF. The chain is built from TRBV6-2 or TRBV6-3 and TRBJ2-7, with 9 bases fitting TRBD1. Trimming cost V 2 bases and J 3 bases; bases outside gene matches: 11. The CDR3 spans 17 residues. CDR1 MNHEY and CDR2 SVGEGT come from the germline V gene.